There are a few counts of the clone carrying this T cell receptor (beta chain). Then a second PCR, running roughly 6 to 11 cycles, was carried out with a sample-barcoded 5' primer and a J-beta primer mix. TCRdb reprocessed the 5' RACE reads with MiXCR, giving one entry per CDR3 protein. Seen here are just under 750,000 distinct CDR3 sequences, 22% observed once, and the top ten hold roughly a fifth. CDR3 length: 15 residues. CDR1 and CDR2 from the germline V gene are SGHRS and YFSETQ. The sample is drawn from a study of blood T cells in healthy people across ages. The material sequenced was blood. This sequence was found in a man between 65 and 79 years old in good health. The rearrangement joins TRBV5-1 to TRBJ2-5, with 10 bases matching TRBD2. The J call may be wrong; the DNA end is better matched by TRBJ2-7. The CDR3 spells CASSVLAGATYEQYF. The CDR3 region has the DNA TGCGCCAGCAGCGTGCTAGCGGGGGCCACCTACGAGCAGTACTTC.